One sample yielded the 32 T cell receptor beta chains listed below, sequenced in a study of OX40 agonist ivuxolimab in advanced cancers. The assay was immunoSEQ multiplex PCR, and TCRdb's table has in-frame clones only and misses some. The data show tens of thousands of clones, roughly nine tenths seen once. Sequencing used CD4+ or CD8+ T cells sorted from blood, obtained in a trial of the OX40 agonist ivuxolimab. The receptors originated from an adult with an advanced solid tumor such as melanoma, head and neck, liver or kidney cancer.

This CDR3 reads CASSVISGREAFF. In DNA, the CDR3 is TGTGCCAGCAGCGTGATTTCAGGGAGGGAAGCTTTCTTT. The rearrangement uses TRBV9 and TRBJ1-1, with D possibly being TRBD1 (5 bases). Trimming took 2 bases from V and 8 from J, leaving 13 bases between them. Germline CDR1 and CDR2: SGDLS and YYNGEE. The CDR3 sequence is 13 residues long.

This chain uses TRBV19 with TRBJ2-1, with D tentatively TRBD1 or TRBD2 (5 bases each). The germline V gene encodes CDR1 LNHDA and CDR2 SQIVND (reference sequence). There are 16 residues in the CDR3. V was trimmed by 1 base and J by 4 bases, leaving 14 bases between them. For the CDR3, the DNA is TGTGCCAGTAGTATAGTTGGGGCTAGCCTTTACAATGAGCAGTTCTTC. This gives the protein CASSIVGASLYNEQFF.

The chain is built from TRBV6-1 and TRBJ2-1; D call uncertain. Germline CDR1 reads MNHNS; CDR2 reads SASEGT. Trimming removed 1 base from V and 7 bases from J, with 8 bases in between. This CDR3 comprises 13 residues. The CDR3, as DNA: TGTGCCAGCAGTGAAGTTGTAAGGAATGAGCAGTTCTTC. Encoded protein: CASSEVVRNEQFF.

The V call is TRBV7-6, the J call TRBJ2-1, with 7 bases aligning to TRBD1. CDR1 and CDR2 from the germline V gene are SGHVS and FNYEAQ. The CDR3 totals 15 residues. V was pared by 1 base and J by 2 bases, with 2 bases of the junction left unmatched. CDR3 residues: CASSLVGGAYNEQFF. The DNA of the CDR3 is TGTGCCAGCAGCTTAGTAGGGGGCGCCTACAATGAGCAGTTCTTC.

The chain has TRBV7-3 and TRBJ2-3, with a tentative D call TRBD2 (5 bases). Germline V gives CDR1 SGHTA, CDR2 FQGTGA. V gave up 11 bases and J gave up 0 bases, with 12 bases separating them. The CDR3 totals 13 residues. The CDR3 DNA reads TGTGCCTCCGGGGTAGCCAGCACAGATACGCAGTATTTT. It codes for CASGVASTDTQYF.

The CDR3 here is CASSRQGGRYEQYF. The CDR3 region has the DNA TGTGCCAGCAGCCGACAGGGGGGGAGGTACGAGCAGTACTTC. The chain couples TRBV7-9 to TRBJ2-7; 9 nucleotides agree with TRBD1. J was trimmed by 4 bases and V by 5 bases; bases with no gene match: 6. The CDR3 has 14 amino acids. Germline-derived CDR1 and CDR2 are SEHNR and FQNEAQ (reference sequence).

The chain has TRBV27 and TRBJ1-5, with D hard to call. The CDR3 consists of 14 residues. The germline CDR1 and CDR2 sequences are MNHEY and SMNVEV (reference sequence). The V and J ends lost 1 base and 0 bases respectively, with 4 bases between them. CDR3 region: CASSLFYSNQPQHF. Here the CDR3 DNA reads TGTGCCAGCAGTTTATTTTATAGCAATCAGCCCCAGCATTTT.

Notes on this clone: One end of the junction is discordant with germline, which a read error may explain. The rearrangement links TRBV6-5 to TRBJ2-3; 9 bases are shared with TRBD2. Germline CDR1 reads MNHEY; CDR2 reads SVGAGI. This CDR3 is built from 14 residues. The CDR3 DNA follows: TGTGCCAGCAGTGACTCTAGCGGGGCAGATACGCAGTATTTT. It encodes CASSDSSGADTQYF.

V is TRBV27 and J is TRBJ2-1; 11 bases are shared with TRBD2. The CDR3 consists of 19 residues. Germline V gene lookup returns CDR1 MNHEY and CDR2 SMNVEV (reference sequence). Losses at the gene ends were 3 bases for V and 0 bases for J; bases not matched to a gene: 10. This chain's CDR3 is CASSLMWASGGLSYNEQFF. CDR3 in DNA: TGTGCCAGCAGTTTGATGTGGGCTAGCGGGGGGCTCTCCTACAATGAGCAGTTCTTC.

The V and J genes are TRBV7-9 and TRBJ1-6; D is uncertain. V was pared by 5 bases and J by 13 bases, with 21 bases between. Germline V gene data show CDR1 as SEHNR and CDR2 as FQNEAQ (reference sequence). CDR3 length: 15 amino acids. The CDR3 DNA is TGTGCCAGCAGCGTAACCCCGGACGCCCTGGGTCCCCTCCACTTT. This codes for CASSVTPDALGPLHF.

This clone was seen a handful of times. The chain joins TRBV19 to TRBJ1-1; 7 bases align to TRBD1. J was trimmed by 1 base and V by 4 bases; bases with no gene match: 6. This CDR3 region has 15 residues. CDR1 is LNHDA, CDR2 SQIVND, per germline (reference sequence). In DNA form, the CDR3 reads TGTGCCAGTAGTACGTCCGGGACAGCGAACACTGAAGCTTTCTTT. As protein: CASSTSGTANTEAFF.

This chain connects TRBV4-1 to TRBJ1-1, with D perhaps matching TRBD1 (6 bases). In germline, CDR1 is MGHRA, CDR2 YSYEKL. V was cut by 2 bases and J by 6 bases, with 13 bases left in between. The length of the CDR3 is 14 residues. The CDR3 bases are TGCGCCAGCAGCCAAACAACAGGGTACGCTGAAGCTTTCTTT. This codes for CASSQTTGYAEAFF.

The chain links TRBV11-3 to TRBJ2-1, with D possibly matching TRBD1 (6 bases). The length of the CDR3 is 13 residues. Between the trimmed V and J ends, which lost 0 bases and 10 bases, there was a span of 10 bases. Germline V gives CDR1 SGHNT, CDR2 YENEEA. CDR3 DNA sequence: TGTGCCAGCAGCTTAGAGGGGGCGTCCGAGCAGTTCTTC. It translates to CASSLEGASEQFF.

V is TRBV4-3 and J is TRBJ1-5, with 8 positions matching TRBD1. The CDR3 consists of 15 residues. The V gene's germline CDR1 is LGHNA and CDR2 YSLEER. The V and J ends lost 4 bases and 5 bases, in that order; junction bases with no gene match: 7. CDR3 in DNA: TGCGCCAGCAGCCTACTGACAGGGGCGCATCAGCCCCAGCATTTT. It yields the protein CASSLLTGAHQPQHF.

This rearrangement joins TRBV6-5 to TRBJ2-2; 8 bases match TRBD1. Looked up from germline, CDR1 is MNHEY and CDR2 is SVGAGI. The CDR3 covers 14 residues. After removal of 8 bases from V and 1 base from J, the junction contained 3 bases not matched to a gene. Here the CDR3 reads CASCGTGNTGELFF. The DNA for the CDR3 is TGTGCCAGCTGTGGGACAGGGAACACCGGGGAGCTGTTTTTT.

CDR3 sequence (DNA): TGTGCCAGCAGCCCTCATAGGGGCTTCTCCTACGAGCAGTACTTC. Translation: CASSPHRGFSYEQYF. The V gene is TRBV9, the J gene TRBJ2-7; possibly TRBD1 for D (5 bases). The germline V and J ends were trimmed by 4 bases and 0 bases, with 14 bases remaining between them. Germline lookup yields CDR1 SGDLS and CDR2 YYNGEE. The CDR3 spans 15 residues.

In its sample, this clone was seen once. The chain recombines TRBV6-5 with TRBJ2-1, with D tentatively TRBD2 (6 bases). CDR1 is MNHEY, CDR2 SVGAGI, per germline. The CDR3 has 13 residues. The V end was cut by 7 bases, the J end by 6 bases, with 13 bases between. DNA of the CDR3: TGTGCCAGCACCCACGTCGGGGGCAATGAGCAGTTCTTC. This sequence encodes CASTHVGGNEQFF.

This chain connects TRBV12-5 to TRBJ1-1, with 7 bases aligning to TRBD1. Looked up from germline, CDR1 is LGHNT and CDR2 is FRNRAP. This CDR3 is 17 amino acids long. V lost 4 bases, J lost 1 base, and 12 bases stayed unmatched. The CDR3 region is CASGWGPSGTENTEAFF. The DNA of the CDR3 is TGTGCTAGTGGTTGGGGACCTTCCGGGACAGAGAACACTGAAGCTTTCTTT. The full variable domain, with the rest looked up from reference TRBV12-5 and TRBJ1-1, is DARVTQTPRHKVTEMGQEVTMRCQPILGHNTVFWYRQTMMQGLELLAYFRNRAPLDDSGMPKDRFSAEMPDATLATLKIQPSEPRDSAVYFCASGWGPSGTENTEAFFGQGTRLTVV.

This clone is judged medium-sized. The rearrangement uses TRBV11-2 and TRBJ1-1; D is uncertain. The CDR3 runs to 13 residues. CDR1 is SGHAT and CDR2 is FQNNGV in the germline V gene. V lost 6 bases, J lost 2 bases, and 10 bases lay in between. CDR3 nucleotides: TGTGCCAGCAGTCCTCAGCTCAACACTGAAGCTTTCTTT. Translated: CASSPQLNTEAFF.

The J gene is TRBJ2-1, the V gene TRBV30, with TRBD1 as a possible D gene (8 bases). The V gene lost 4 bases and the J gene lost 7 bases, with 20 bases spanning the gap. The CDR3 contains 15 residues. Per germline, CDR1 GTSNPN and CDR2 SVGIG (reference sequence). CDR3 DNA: TGTGCCTGGACTATAGGACAGGGAGGGTGGAATGAGCAGTTCTTC. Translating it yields CAWTIGQGGWNEQFF.

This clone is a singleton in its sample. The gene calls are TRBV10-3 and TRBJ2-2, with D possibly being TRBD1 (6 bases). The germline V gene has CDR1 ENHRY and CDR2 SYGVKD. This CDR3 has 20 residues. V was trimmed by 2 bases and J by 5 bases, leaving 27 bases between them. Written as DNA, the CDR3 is TGTGCCATCAGTGAGGCGTACCCACCGGGACACCCCACGAGTACCGGGGAGCTGTTTTTT. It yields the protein CAISEAYPPGHPTSTGELFF.

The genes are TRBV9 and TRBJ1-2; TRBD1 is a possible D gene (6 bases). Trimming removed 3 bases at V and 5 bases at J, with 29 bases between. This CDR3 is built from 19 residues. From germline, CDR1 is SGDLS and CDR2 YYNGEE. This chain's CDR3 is CASSANPTIGGHEDYGYTF. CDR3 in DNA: TGTGCCAGCAGCGCTAACCCAACGATAGGGGGTCATGAGGATTATGGCTACACCTTC.

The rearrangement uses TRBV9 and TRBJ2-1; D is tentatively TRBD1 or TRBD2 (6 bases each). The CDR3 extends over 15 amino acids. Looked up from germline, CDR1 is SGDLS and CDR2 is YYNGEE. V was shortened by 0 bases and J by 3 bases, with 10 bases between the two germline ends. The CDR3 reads CASSVEGGSYNEQFF. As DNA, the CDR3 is TGTGCCAGCAGCGTAGAGGGGGGTAGCTACAATGAGCAGTTCTTC.

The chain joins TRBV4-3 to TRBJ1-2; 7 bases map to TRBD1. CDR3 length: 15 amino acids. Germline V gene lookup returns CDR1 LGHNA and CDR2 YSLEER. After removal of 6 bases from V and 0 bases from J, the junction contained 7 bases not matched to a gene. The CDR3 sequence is CASRDRDSTNYGYTF. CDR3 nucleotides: TGCGCCAGCAGGGACCGGGACAGTACTAACTATGGCTACACCTTC.

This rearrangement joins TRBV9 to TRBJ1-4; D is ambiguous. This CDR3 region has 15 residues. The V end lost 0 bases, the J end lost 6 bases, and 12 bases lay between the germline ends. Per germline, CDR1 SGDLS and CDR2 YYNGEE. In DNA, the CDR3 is TGTGCCAGCAGCGTAGTCGGACTAAACCATGAAAAACTGTTTTTT. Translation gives CASSVVGLNHEKLFF.

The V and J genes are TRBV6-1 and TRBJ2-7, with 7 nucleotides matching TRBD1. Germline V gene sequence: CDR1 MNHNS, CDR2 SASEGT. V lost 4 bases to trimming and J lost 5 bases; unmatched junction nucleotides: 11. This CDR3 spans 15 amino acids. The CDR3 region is CASSGQGASKDEQYF. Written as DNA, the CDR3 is TGTGCCAGCAGTGGACAGGGTGCCTCCAAGGACGAGCAGTACTTC.

The CDR3 coding sequence is TGTGCCAGCCCCAAGGCCTTACAGCCCACAGATACGCAGTATTTT. Its translation: CASPKALQPTDTQYF. The chain couples TRBV7-9 to TRBJ2-3; no firm D call. The CDR3 length is 15 residues. Looked up from germline, CDR1 is SEHNR and CDR2 is FQNEAQ (reference sequence). Trimming took off 8 bases at V and 2 bases at J, with 17 bases between the two ends.

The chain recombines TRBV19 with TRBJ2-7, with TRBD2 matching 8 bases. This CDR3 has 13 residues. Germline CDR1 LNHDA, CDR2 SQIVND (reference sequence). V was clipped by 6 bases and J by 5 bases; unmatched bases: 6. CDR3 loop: CASRWPGGDEQYF. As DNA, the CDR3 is TGTGCCAGTAGATGGCCGGGAGGGGACGAGCAGTACTTC. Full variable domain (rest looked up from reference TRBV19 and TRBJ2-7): DGGITQSPKYLFRKEGQNVTLSCEQNLNHDAMYWYRQDPGQGLRLIYYSQIVNDFQKGDIAEGYSVSREKKESFPLTVTSAQKNPTAFYLCASRWPGGDEQYFGPGTRLTVT.

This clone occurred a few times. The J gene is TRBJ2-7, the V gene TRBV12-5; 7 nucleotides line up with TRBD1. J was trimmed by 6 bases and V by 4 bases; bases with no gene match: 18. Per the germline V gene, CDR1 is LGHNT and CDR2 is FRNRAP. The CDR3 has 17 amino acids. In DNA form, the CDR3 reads TGTGCTAGTGGTTGGTCAGGGGGATCGGGACGCGCTGTCGAGCAGTACTTC. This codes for CASGWSGGSGRAVEQYF.

CDR3 residues: CASSIRGQAYEQYF. Written as DNA, the CDR3 is TGTGCCAGTAGTATTAGAGGACAGGCCTACGAGCAGTACTTC. The chain carries TRBV19 and TRBJ2-7, with TRBD1 matching 7 bases. Germline V gene sequence: CDR1 LNHDA, CDR2 SQIVND (reference sequence). The CDR3 covers 14 residues. The trim removed 3 bases at V and 2 bases at J, leaving 4 bases unmatched.

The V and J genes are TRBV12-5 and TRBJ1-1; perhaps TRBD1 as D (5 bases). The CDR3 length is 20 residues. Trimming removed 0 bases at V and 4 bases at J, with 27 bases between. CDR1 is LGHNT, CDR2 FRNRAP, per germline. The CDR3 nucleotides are TGTGCTAGTGGTTTGGTACCGTTGGGGGGTCTAAACCGGGAGGGCACTGAAGCTTTCTTT. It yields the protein CASGLVPLGGLNREGTEAFF.

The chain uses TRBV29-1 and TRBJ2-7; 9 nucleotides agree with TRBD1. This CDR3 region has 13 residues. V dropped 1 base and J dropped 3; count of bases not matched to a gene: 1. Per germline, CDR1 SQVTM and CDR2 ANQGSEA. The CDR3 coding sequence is TGCAGCGTTGAAGGGGACAGGGACTACGAGCAGTACTTC. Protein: CSVEGDRDYEQYF.